This entry features one T cell receptor (beta chain) sequence. Its specific antigen is unknown. It is unclear where the CDR3 begins or ends on the DNA, so no DNA is shown, and the CDR3 is as TCRdb lists it. The sample's treatment or condition, from its label and the paper: allogeneic hematopoietic cell transplantation with graft depleted of TCRalphabeta T cells and CD19 B cells. TCRalphabeta/CD19-depleted allogeneic hematopoietic cell grafts were given to the transplant recipients, all of whom were children. The CDR3 numbers 18 residues from cysteine through phenylalanine. This sample stems from a study of T-cell reconstitution after alpha-beta-depleted transplantation in children listed by TCRdb under 2016. A note on the overall study: The study quantitatively tracked T-cell immune reconstitution after TCRalphabeta/CD19-depleted allogeneic hematopoietic cell transplantation in children using TCR repertoire profiling. Study-level results and caveats: Over the following months the frequencies of hyperexpanded clones went down, and after one year T-cell counts and TCRbeta diversity were mostly credited to newly produced T cells. The apparently early alphabetaT-cell count recovery about two months after transplant was reportedly dependent on only several hundred rapidly expanded clones derived from non-depleted graft cells. The high TCRbeta diversity at day 60 in some patients was ascribed to recipient T cells and intrathymic progenitors that had survived conditioning.

Library preparation was by PCR. This sample was sequenced with an Illumina HiSeq 2500. TCR library preparation used molecular barcoding, with unique molecular identifiers applied to normalize quantification of the TCRbeta repertoire. TCRdb ran its own pipeline on the public reads, namely fastp trimming at Q25 and MiXCR clone calling, and kept in-frame beta chains. A single entry per CDR3 protein holds the most common genes and DNA from its merged rows. This sample gives roughly 300,000 distinct CDR3 sequences in total; roughly 10% of them show up just once. Jointly, the top ten make up about 25% of the sample.

The V and J genes are TRBV7-5 and TRBJ1-3. TRBV7-5 is tagged as a pseudogene. The input for sequencing was peripheral blood, taken 180 days after TCRalphabeta/CD19-depleted stem cell transplant. The sequence was obtained from a male patient aged 2 to 10 who had a stem cell transplant for chronic granulomatous disease, so the T cells may come from the graft donor. The CDR3 region has the sequence CISVPEARARRSGNTIYF.